One and the same sample provided the 5 T cell receptor beta chains below, sequenced in a study of cytomegalovirus exposure and HLA in healthy donors. It was with 60 Vbeta and 13 Jbeta primers that the PCR ran. This table comes from immunoSEQ multiplex PCR, and its TCRdb copy is limited to in-frame clones, with some not included. Counted here are fewer than 200,000 clones, roughly 87% occurring once; the ten biggest clones make up roughly 0.2%. The specimen was PBMCs. These receptor sequences come from a girl less than two years old in good health and CMV-seronegative.

The chain carries TRBV11-2 and TRBJ2-7; weak D call: TRBD2 (6 bases). Trimming took off 3 bases at V and 5 bases at J, with 11 bases between the two ends. Germline-derived CDR1 and CDR2 are SGHAT and FQNNGV. The CDR3 contains 13 residues. CDR3: CASSFALANEQYF. CDR3 nucleotides: TGTGCCAGCAGCTTTGCTCTAGCGAACGAGCAGTACTTC.

The CDR3 region has the DNA TGTGCCAGCACCACGGGGAGCGGTGCCTACAATGAGCAGTTCTTC. This encodes CASTTGSGAYNEQFF. This chain joins TRBV27 and TRBJ2-1, with a tentative D call TRBD2 (5 bases). The CDR3 covers 15 residues. The germline gives CDR1 MNHEY, CDR2 SMNVEV (reference sequence). The V end was cut by 7 bases, the J end by 2 bases, with 15 bases between.

A note on this clone: The sample holds other DNA sequences that translate to the same CDR3. V gene TRBV10-1 combines with J gene TRBJ2-1; D is uncertain. This CDR3 contains 11 residues. V lost 6 bases, J lost 5 bases, and 5 bases lay in between. CDR1 WNHNN and CDR2 SYGVQD come from the germline V gene (reference sequence). CDR3: CASSRNNEQFF. CDR3 coding DNA: TGCGCCAGCAGCAGAAACAATGAGCAGTTCTTC.

In its sample, this clone was seen a few times. V is TRBV10-3 and J is TRBJ2-3, with 13 bases matching TRBD2. V lost 2 bases and J lost 4; bases outside the gene matches: 0. CDR1 is ENHRY, CDR2 SYGVKD, per germline. The CDR3 is 15 residues long. In DNA, the CDR3 is TGTGCCATCAGTGAGACTAGCGGGGGGGCAGATACGCAGTATTTT. Translating it yields CAISETSGGADTQYF.

The rearrangement uses TRBV7-2 and TRBJ2-7; TRBD2 matches at 9 bases. The CDR3 spans 14 residues. Trimming cost V 4 bases and J 3 bases; bases outside gene matches: 4. The germline CDR1 and CDR2 sequences are SGHTA and FQGNSA. CDR3 in amino acids: CASSSSGVGYEQYF. CDR3 sequence (DNA): TGTGCCAGCAGCTCTAGCGGGGTCGGCTACGAGCAGTACTTC.